Included here is one T cell receptor (beta chain) sequence, with context. This entry belongs to a study of OX40 agonist ivuxolimab in advanced cancers. For the study at large: A male proportion of over 75% was recorded, with mean age roughly 60 years and range about 20 to 90. Participants could have had prior anti-PD-1, anti-PD-L1 or anti-CTLA-4 therapy, and more than 35% had some.

Germline V lookup: CDR1 LNHDA, CDR2 SQIVND (reference sequence). This CDR3 has 15 residues. V was cut by 5 bases and J by 8 bases, with 19 bases left in between. Only in-frame clones appear in the TCRdb table, and some are missing; sequencing was by immunoSEQ multiplex PCR. This sample carries around 45,000 clones, about 86% of them seen once, and the ten largest clones take 30% to 45%. This specimen was CD4+ or CD8+ T cells sorted from blood, taken in a trial of the OX40 agonist ivuxolimab. This receptor was taken from an adult with an advanced solid tumor such as melanoma, head and neck, liver or kidney cancer. This chain links TRBV19 with TRBJ2-1; D not certain. The CDR3 sequence is CASSLSPAPGDEQFF. The CDR3 nucleotides read TGTGCCAGTAGTCTGTCCCCTGCCCCTGGGGATGAGCAGTTCTTC. The variable domain in full, with the rest retrieved from reference TRBV19 and TRBJ2-1, is DGGITQSPKYLFRKEGQNVTLSCEQNLNHDAMYWYRQDPGQGLRLIYYSQIVNDFQKGDIAEGYSVSREKKESFPLTVTSAQKNPTAFYLCASSLSPAPGDEQFFGPGTRLTVL.